The 5 T cell receptor beta chains presented below share a single source sample, sequenced in a study of vaccination and CD4 T cells after COVID-19. Oncomine TCR Beta short-read sequencing was applied to DNA from cultured CD4+ T cells. TCRdb used MiXCR to reprocess the PCR reads, holding one entry per CDR3 protein. The table has roughly 10,000 distinct CDR3 sequences, roughly 75% seen once; the top ten hold about 8.1%. The treatment was: approximately nine-day PBMC culture with coronavirus spike peptide pools or control peptides (ViraFEST assay). No antigens are known for them. Sequenced input: CD4+ T cells from blood, cultured in vitro. The receptor set was obtained from a human donor who had recovered from COVID-19.

The V gene is TRBV6-5, the J gene TRBJ1-6, with TRBD1 matching over 8 bases. The ends lost 2 bases at V and 9 bases at J; junction bases unmatched: 3. The CDR3 spans 14 residues. CDR1 is MNHEY, CDR2 SVGAGI, per germline. The CDR3 reads CASSYDRGSSPLHF. As DNA, the CDR3 is TGTGCCAGCAGTTACGACAGGGGTAGTTCACCCCTCCACTTT.

The chain carries TRBV2 and TRBJ2-5, with TRBD2 as a possible D gene (5 bases). Germline-derived CDR1 and CDR2 are SNHLY and FYNNEI. This CDR3 has 15 residues. The V end lost 5 bases, the J end lost 4 bases, and 17 bases lay between the germline ends. CDR3 sequence (DNA): TGTGCCAGCAGTAATACCCCGATCGGGGTAGAGACCCAGTACTTC. Its protein product is CASSNTPIGVETQYF.

The V and J genes are TRBV28 and TRBJ1-4; D remains unclear. Germline CDR1 is MDHEN and CDR2 is SYDVKM. The V and J ends lost 6 bases and 5 bases respectively, with 10 bases between them. The CDR3 contains 13 residues. CDR3 nucleotides: TGTGCCAGCAGCCGACAACCAAATGAAAAACTGTTTTTT. Encoded protein: CASSRQPNEKLFF.

The gene calls are TRBV24-1 and TRBJ2-5, with 14 positions matching TRBD2. The germline V gene encodes CDR1 KGHDR and CDR2 SFDVKD. V shed 3 bases and J 2 bases; nucleotides not matched to a gene: 4. CDR3 length equals 17 residues. The CDR3 region is CATSDPGLAGVQETQYF. The CDR3 DNA is TGTGCCACCAGTGATCCGGGACTAGCGGGAGTTCAAGAGACCCAGTACTTC.

The genes are TRBV6-5 and TRBJ1-2; 8 bases agree with TRBD1. Unmatched junction bases numbered 7, after V lost 0 bases and J lost 7 bases. Germline V gene lookup returns CDR1 MNHEY and CDR2 SVGAGI. The CDR3 is 15 amino acids. The CDR3 loop reads CASSYSGTGSSGYTF. The CDR3 DNA reads TGTGCCAGCAGTTACTCGGGGACAGGATCCAGTGGCTACACCTTC.